This T cell receptor (beta chain) stems from a study of T cell changes during pregnancy in multiple sclerosis. Method: immunoSEQ multiplex PCR; TCRdb's copy keeps in-frame clones and lacks some. This sample has more than 35,000 clones, with approximately 94% found just once. Per the germline V gene, CDR1 is SQVTM and CDR2 is ANQGSEA. V lost 4 bases and J lost 3, with 12 bases in between. CDR3 length: 13 residues. This TCR was recovered from a female donor with multiple sclerosis, enrolled in a pregnancy study. The specimen comprised CD4+ T cells from peripheral blood mononuclear cells, sampled in the second trimester of pregnancy. The rearrangement joins TRBV29-1 to TRBJ1-2; perhaps TRBD1 as D (6 bases). The CDR3 sequence is CSVGGGQYYGYTF. As DNA, the CDR3 is TGCAGCGTTGGTGGAGGACAGTACTATGGCTACACCTTC.